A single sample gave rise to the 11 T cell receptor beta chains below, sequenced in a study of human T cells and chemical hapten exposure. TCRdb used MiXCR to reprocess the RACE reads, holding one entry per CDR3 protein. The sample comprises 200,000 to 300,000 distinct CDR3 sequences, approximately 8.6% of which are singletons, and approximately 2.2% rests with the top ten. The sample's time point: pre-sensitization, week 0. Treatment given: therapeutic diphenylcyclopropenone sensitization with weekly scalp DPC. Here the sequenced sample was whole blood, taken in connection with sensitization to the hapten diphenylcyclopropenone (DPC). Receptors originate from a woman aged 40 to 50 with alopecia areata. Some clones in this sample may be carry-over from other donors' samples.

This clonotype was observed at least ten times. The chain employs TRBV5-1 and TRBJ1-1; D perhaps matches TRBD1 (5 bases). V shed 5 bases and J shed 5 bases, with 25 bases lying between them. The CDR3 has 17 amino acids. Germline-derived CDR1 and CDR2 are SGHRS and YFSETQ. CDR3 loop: CASRNGWRATRGTEAFF. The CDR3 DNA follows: TGCGCCAGCAGAAATGGGTGGCGAGCGACAAGGGGAACTGAAGCTTTCTTT.

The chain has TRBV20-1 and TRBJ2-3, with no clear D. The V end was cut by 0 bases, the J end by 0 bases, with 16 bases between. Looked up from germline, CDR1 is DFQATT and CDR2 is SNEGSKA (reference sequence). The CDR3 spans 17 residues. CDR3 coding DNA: TGCAGTGCTAGAGATCCCCCGTGGGGTTCTAGCACAGATACGCAGTATTTT. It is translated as CSARDPPWGSSTDTQYF.

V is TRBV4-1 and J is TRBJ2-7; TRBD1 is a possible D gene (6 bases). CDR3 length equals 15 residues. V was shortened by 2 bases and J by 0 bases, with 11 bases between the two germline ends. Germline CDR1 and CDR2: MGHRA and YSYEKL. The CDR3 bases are TGCGCCAGCAGCCAACTCAGACAGGTCTCCTACGAGCAGTACTTC. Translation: CASSQLRQVSYEQYF.

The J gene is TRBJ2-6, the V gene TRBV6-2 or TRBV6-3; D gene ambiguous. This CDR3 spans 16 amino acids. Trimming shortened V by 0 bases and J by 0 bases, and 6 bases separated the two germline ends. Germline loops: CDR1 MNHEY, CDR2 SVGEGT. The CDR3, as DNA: TGTGCCAGCAGTTACTCTGCTCTCTCTGGGGCCAACGTCCTGACTTTC. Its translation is CASSYSALSGANVLTF.

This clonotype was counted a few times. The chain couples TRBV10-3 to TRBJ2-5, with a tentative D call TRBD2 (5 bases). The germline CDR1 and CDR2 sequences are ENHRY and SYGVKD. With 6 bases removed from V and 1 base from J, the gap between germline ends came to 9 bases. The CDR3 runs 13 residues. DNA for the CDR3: TGTGCCATCAGATCCGCGGGCCAAGAGACCCAGTACTTC. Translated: CAIRSAGQETQYF.

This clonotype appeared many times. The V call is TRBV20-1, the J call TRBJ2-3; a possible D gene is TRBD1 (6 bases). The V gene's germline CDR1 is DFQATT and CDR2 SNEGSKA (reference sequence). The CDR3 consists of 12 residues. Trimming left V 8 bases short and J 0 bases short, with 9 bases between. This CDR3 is CSLGASTDTQYF. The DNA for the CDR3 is TGCAGTCTGGGGGCTAGCACAGATACGCAGTATTTT.

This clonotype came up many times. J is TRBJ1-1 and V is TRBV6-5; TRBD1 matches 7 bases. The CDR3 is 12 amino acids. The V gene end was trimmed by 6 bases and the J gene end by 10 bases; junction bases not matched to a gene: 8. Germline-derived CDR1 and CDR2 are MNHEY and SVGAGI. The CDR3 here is CASSNDRDVAFF. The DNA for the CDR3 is TGTGCCAGCAGCAACGACAGGGATGTAGCTTTCTTT.

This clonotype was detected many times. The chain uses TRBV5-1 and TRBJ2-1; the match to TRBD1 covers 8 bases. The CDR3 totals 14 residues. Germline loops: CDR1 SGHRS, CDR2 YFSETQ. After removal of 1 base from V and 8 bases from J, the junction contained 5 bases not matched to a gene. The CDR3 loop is CASSLMQGADEQFF. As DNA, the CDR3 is TGCGCCAGCAGCTTGATGCAGGGGGCGGATGAGCAGTTCTTC.

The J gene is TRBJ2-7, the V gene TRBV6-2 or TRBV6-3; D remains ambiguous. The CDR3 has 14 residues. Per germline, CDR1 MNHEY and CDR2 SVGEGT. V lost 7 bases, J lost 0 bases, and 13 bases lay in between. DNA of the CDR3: TGTGCCAGCACCCTTGGTTCAGTCTCCTACGAGCAGTACTTC. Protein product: CASTLGSVSYEQYF.

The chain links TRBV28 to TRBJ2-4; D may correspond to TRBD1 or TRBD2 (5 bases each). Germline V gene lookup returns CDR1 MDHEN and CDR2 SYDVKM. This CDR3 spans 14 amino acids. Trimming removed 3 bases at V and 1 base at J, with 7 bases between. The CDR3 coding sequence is TGTGCCAGCAGTTTGTGGGGGGCCAAAAACATTCAGTACTTC. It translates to CASSLWGAKNIQYF.

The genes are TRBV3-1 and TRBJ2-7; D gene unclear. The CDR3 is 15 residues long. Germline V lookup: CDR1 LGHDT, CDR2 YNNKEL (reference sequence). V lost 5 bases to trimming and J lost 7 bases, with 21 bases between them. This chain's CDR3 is CASSSFSGPKGEQYF. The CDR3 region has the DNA TGTGCCAGCAGCTCCTTTTCCGGACCCAAAGGGGAGCAGTACTTC.